This T cell receptor (beta chain) was retrieved from a study of shared clonotypes between healthy human individuals. On the study more broadly: Serving as donors were two women and three men, whose ages spanned 18 to 49. Overall study results and limits: Estimated richness values were generally larger in naive subsets than in memory subsets.

On this clone itself: Its specificity is unknown.

Profiled with immunoSEQ multiplex PCR; TCRdb holds only in-frame clones, not every one. This table has around 720,000 clones, around three quarters appearing once. Every donor was a Caucasian adult from Nashville, Tennessee. V was pared by 0 bases and J by 4 bases, with 7 bases of the junction left unmatched. This CDR3 spans 17 amino acids. Germline loops: CDR1 MNHEY, CDR2 SMNVEV (reference sequence). This sequence originates from a woman aged 25-40 years in good health. Sequencing was performed on memory CD4+ T cells sorted from blood. The sample's subset: CD45RA-negative fraction. The chain links TRBV27 to TRBJ1-3, with TRBD1 matching 9 bases. Written as DNA, the CDR3 is TGTGCCAGCAGTTTATCGCGGGGACAGGGTGTGGGAAACACCATATATTTT. It encodes CASSLSRGQGVGNTIYF.